This passage covers 19 T cell receptor beta chains from one sample sequenced in a study of neurological immune-mediated disorders. Time point of the sample: longitudinal time-point 3. In TCRdb, the 5' RACE reads were re-called with MiXCR into one record per CDR3 protein. The repertoire includes over 90,000 distinct CDR3 sequences, 11% of them detected once, and under 4% sits in the top ten. The sample consisted of PBMCs. These receptor sequences come from a female donor with HTLV-1-associated myelopathy (HAM/TSP).

In its sample, this clonotype was seen many times. The chain uses TRBV18 and TRBJ2-7; the D is unclear. This CDR3 has 11 amino acids. Per germline, CDR1 KGHSH and CDR2 LQKENI. Trimming stripped 5 bases from V and 4 bases from J, with 6 bases between. CDR3 in DNA: TGTGCCAGCTCAGCTGGTTACGAGCAGTACTTC. It codes for CASSAGYEQYF.

This clonotype was detected ten times or more. The chain combines TRBV5-1 with TRBJ2-3; D assignment may be TRBD1 or TRBD2 (6 bases each). CDR3 size: 15 residues. The germline V gene encodes CDR1 SGHRS and CDR2 YFSETQ. V was cut by 0 bases and J by 7 bases, with 15 bases left in between. The DNA of the CDR3 is TGCGCCAGCAGCTTGGGCTCAGGGGAGGTAAATACGCAGTATTTT. Translating gives CASSLGSGEVNTQYF.

This clonotype showed up many times. CDR3 in amino acids: CATSDSGGGTDTQYF. In nucleotides, the CDR3 is TGTGCCACCAGTGATAGCGGGGGGGGCACAGATACGCAGTATTTT. The chain joins TRBV24-1 to TRBJ2-3; 10 nucleotides match TRBD2. V lost 3 bases, J lost 1 base, and 0 bases stayed unmatched. The CDR3 totals 15 residues. From germline, CDR1 is KGHDR and CDR2 SFDVKD.

Ten or more counts support this clonotype. The rearrangement uses TRBV14 and TRBJ2-1, with TRBD2 identical over 9 bases. This CDR3 region has 16 residues. From germline, CDR1 is SGHDN and CDR2 FVKESK. V lost 4 bases, J lost 0 bases, and 4 bases stayed unmatched. The CDR3 is CASSLRAGGSYNEQFF. The CDR3, as DNA: TGTGCCAGCAGCCTTCGAGCGGGGGGCTCCTACAATGAGCAGTTCTTC.

This clonotype was seen at least ten times. V is TRBV2 and J is TRBJ2-2; 8 nucleotides agree with TRBD1. V gave up 1 base and J gave up 5 bases; unmatched junction bases: 3. CDR3 size: 15 residues. Germline CDR1 is SNHLY and CDR2 is FYNNEI. The CDR3 spells CASSEGQGRTGELFF. The DNA for the CDR3 is TGTGCCAGCAGTGAAGGACAGGGGAGGACCGGGGAGCTGTTTTTT.

V usage is TRBV18 and J usage is TRBJ2-1; D ambiguous. CDR3 length equals 17 residues. Trimming cost V 2 bases and J 0 bases, with 14 bases left between them. CDR1 is KGHSH, CDR2 LQKENI, per germline. CDR3 amino acids: CASSPSPFRSSYNEQFF. The CDR3, as DNA: TGTGCCAGCTCACCAAGTCCCTTCCGAAGCTCCTACAATGAGCAGTTCTTC.

This clonotype was seen ten or more times. The chain carries TRBV20-1 and TRBJ1-2; D remains ambiguous. Germline assignment: CDR1 DFQATT and CDR2 SNEGSKA (reference sequence). V dropped 5 bases and J dropped 8 bases, with 12 bases sitting between them. The CDR3 spans 11 residues. CDR3 nucleotide sequence: TGCAGTGCTCGACCTGCGGGCGGCTACACCTTC. Protein sequence: CSARPAGGYTF.

This clonotype was detected many times. The chain links TRBV12-3 or TRBV12-4 to TRBJ1-1; possible D gene TRBD1, 6 bases. Between the trimmed V and J ends, which lost 7 bases and 1 base, there was a span of 16 bases. This CDR3 spans 15 amino acids. CDR3 nucleotide sequence: TGTGCCAGCATTCCGGACAGCCAAAGGAACACTGAAGCTTTCTTT. Its translation: CASIPDSQRNTEAFF.

This clonotype was detected many times. The CDR3 DNA reads TGTGCCAGCAGCCCCTGGACTAGCGACTACGAGCAGTACTTC. Encoded protein: CASSPWTSDYEQYF. The chain has TRBV5-5 and TRBJ2-7; 9 bases are a match to TRBD2. Germline CDR1 and CDR2: SGHKS and YYEKEE (reference sequence). J lost 3 bases, V lost 4 bases, and 5 bases had no gene match. The CDR3 contains 14 residues.

This clonotype was seen at least ten times. J is TRBJ1-6 and V is TRBV2; a weak D match, TRBD1 (6 bases). V lost 9 bases and J lost 5, with 14 bases in between. Germline V lookup: CDR1 SNHLY, CDR2 FYNNEI. The CDR3 runs to 14 residues. The CDR3 DNA follows: TGTGCCAGTACAGGGAGAAAGAATAATTCACCCCTCCACTTT. It codes for CASTGRKNNSPLHF.

There are many counts of this clonotype. The rearrangement links TRBV24-1 to TRBJ2-2; 10 bases are a match to TRBD1. J gave up 1 base and V 3 bases, and 4 bases lay outside the gene matches. CDR3 size: 17 residues. Germline V gene data show CDR1 as KGHDR and CDR2 as SFDVKD. The CDR3 is CATSDIGTGVNTGELFF. The CDR3 region has the DNA TGTGCCACCAGTGATATTGGGACAGGGGTGAACACCGGGGAGCTGTTTTTT.

This clonotype was seen many times. This chain connects TRBV5-1 to TRBJ2-2; possible D gene TRBD1, 5 bases. The CDR3 sequence is 15 residues long. In germline, CDR1 is SGHRS, CDR2 YFSETQ. V was clipped by 0 bases and J by 4 bases, with 10 bases between them. CDR3 nucleotide sequence: TGCGCCAGCAGCTTGGGTGGACAAGTCACCGGGGAGCTGTTTTTT. Amino acids: CASSLGGQVTGELFF.

A word on this clonotype: Given a much more abundant clone one base away, this may be a read error. The rearrangement uses TRBV12-3 or TRBV12-4 and TRBJ2-7, with TRBD2 as a possible D gene (5 bases). This CDR3 is built from 13 residues. Trimming shortened V by 1 base and J by 6 bases, and 10 bases separated the two germline ends. This CDR3 is CASSLVGVIEQYF. In DNA, the CDR3 is TGTGCCAGCAGTTTAGTGGGAGTCATCGAGCAGTACTTC.

Many counts were recorded for this clonotype. The CDR3 here is CASSLGRIDGPQHF. Written as DNA, the CDR3 is TGCGCCAGCAGCTTGGGAAGGATTGATGGGCCCCAGCATTTT. The V and J genes are TRBV5-1 and TRBJ1-5; no reliable D call. In germline, CDR1 is SGHRS, CDR2 YFSETQ. V was clipped by 0 bases and J by 9 bases, with 13 bases between them. The CDR3 consists of 14 residues.

This clonotype came up many times. The chain is built from TRBV7-9 and TRBJ1-4, with D possibly TRBD1 on 6 matching bases. Germline lookup yields CDR1 SEHNR and CDR2 FQNEAQ (reference sequence). The CDR3 length is 14 residues. V was pared by 2 bases and J by 5 bases, with 9 bases between. As DNA, the CDR3 is TGTGCCAGCAGCTTAAGGCAGGGGAATGAAAAACTGTTTTTT. Protein product: CASSLRQGNEKLFF.

V usage is TRBV20-1 and J usage is TRBJ2-3; the match to TRBD1 covers 7 bases. This CDR3 has 15 amino acids. Germline CDR1 is DFQATT and CDR2 is SNEGSKA (reference sequence). J gave up 5 bases and V 0 bases, and 8 bases lay outside the gene matches. CDR3 DNA: TGCAGTGCTAGAGACAGGGGGTTTTCGGTAGATACGCAGTATTTT. This sequence encodes CSARDRGFSVDTQYF.

This clonotype was seen a handful of times. The chain uses TRBV5-5 and TRBJ2-1; tentative D call: TRBD2 (7 bases). Germline V gene data show CDR1 as SGHKS and CDR2 as YYEKEE (reference sequence). The CDR3 runs 16 residues. Trimming removed 4 bases at V and 4 bases at J, with 18 bases between. The CDR3 reads CASSPRGGAGYNEQFF. In DNA form, the CDR3 reads TGTGCCAGCAGCCCGAGAGGGGGGGCGGGGTACAATGAGCAGTTCTTC.

There are a few counts of this clonotype. The CDR3 region has the DNA TGTGCCAGCAGCCGGAGGGTCCGGGGGCGGACCGGGGAGCTGTTTTTT. It is translated as CASSRRVRGRTGELFF. The V and J genes are TRBV21-1 and TRBJ2-2; the D segment call TRBD1 is taken from the table without a DNA check. TRBV21-1 is deemed a pseudogene. This CDR3 contains 16 residues.

To note about this clonotype: This sequence may be a read error, since a much larger clone differs from it by one base. CDR3 DNA sequence: TGTGCCAGCAGCCAATTAACCAGCGTAGATACGCAGTGTTTT. It yields the protein CASSQLTSVDTQCF. The J gene is TRBJ2-3, the V gene TRBV14; D gene unclear. This CDR3 is 14 amino acids long. Germline assignment: CDR1 SGHDN and CDR2 FVKESK.